These 25 T cell receptor beta chains were sequenced from one sample in a study of blood T cells in healthy people across ages. Next came a second PCR, run for 7 to 11 cycles, which used a sample-barcoded 5' primer along with a J-beta primer mix. TCRdb independently ran MiXCR on the 5' RACE reads; one entry per CDR3 protein. The sample contains about 1.5 million distinct CDR3 sequences, roughly 40% of which appear only once. The sample taken for sequencing was blood. The receptor set was obtained from a woman between 18 and 30 years old in good health.

This clonotype has just one count. The chain links TRBV5-1 to TRBJ2-6; TRBD1 aligns across 7 bases. With 5 bases clipped from V and 1 base from J, the junction kept 6 bases outside the gene matches. This CDR3 comprises 16 residues. CDR1 and CDR2 from the germline V gene are SGHRS and YFSETQ. The CDR3 protein is CASSVGGASGANVLTF. Written as DNA, the CDR3 is TGCGCCAGCAGTGTAGGGGGCGCATCTGGGGCCAACGTCCTGACTTTC.

V is TRBV18 and J is TRBJ2-3; D remains ambiguous. CDR1 KGHSH and CDR2 LQKENI come from the germline V gene. V lost 2 bases, J lost 6 bases, and 12 bases lay in between. CDR3 size: 14 residues. CDR3 amino acids: CASSPGQTPDTQYF. CDR3 nucleotides: TGTGCCAGCTCACCAGGGCAAACCCCCGATACGCAGTATTTT.

The chain uses TRBV7-2 and TRBJ2-5, with no clear D. The germline V gene has CDR1 SGHTA and CDR2 FQGNSA. CDR3 length equals 13 residues. V was shortened by 2 bases and J by 4 bases, with 8 bases between the two germline ends. CDR3 nucleotides: TGTGCCAGCAGCTTATGGGGTTCAGAGACCCAGTACTTC. Its translation is CASSLWGSETQYF.

This chain uses TRBV24-1 with TRBJ2-5; the match to TRBD2 covers 10 bases. The CDR3 length is 16 residues. In germline, CDR1 is KGHDR, CDR2 SFDVKD. Trimming took 3 bases from V and 11 from J; bases not matched to a gene: 14. CDR3 residues: CATSDGAGTSEFEQYF. CDR3 nucleotide sequence: TGTGCCACCAGTGATGGGGCCGGGACTAGCGAATTTGAGCAGTACTTC.

This clonotype was counted a single time. The V call is TRBV11-2, the J call TRBJ2-7; unclear D gene. The germline V and J ends were trimmed by 1 base and 2 bases, with 12 bases remaining between them. From germline, CDR1 is SGHAT and CDR2 FQNNGV. This CDR3 is 15 amino acids long. Here the CDR3 DNA reads TGTGCCAGCAGCTTAGGGCGGCTCTTGGCCTACGAGCAGTACTTC. Amino acid sequence: CASSLGRLLAYEQYF.

V is TRBV4-1 and J is TRBJ1-2; 7 positions agree with TRBD1. V trimming: 1 base; J trimming: 6 bases; junction bases outside the gene matches: 5. CDR1 and CDR2 (germline): MGHRA, YSYEKL. The CDR3 sequence is 14 residues long. The CDR3 DNA sequence: TGCGCCAGCAGCCAAGTAGGAGGGGGCGATGGCTACACCTTC. Protein: CASSQVGGGDGYTF.

This chain links TRBV20-1 with TRBJ2-6, with TRBD1 matching over 7 bases. Germline V gene data show CDR1 as DFQATT and CDR2 as SNEGSKA (reference sequence). V gave up 3 bases and J gave up 1 base; unmatched junction bases: 12. The CDR3 is 18 amino acids. The CDR3: CSARALDRVESGANVLTF. The CDR3 DNA reads as TGCAGTGCTAGGGCCCTAGACAGGGTAGAGTCTGGGGCCAACGTCCTGACTTTC.

This chain uses TRBV6-1 with TRBJ1-2; D is ambiguous. The germline V gene has CDR1 MNHNS and CDR2 SASEGT. The V gene lost 0 bases and the J gene lost 4 bases, with 12 bases spanning the gap. The CDR3 has 15 amino acids. The DNA of the CDR3 is TGTGCCAGCAGTGAAGCACTCGAGGGTGGCTATGGCTACACCTTC. Translation gives CASSEALEGGYGYTF.

CDR3 sequence reads: CASSIGANYGYTF. Written as DNA, the CDR3 is TGTGCCAGCAGCATCGGCGCCAACTATGGCTACACCTTC. The rearrangement links TRBV12-3 or TRBV12-4 to TRBJ1-2; D remains ambiguous. The CDR3 length is 13 residues. With 6 bases removed from V and 2 bases from J, the gap between germline ends came to 10 bases.

V gene TRBV28 combines with J gene TRBJ1-6; D unresolved. V lost 0 bases and J lost 15, with 6 bases in between. The germline CDR1 and CDR2 sequences are MDHEN and SYDVKM. This CDR3 has 11 amino acids. CDR3 DNA: TGTGCCAGCAGTTTATGGGGCCTCCTCCACTTT. Amino acids: CASSLWGLLHF. The variable domain in full, with the rest retrieved from reference TRBV28 and TRBJ1-6, is DVKVTQSSRYLVKRTGEKVFLECVQDMDHENMFWYRQDPGLGLRLIYFSYDVKMKEKGDIPEGYSVSREKKERFSLILESASTNQTSMYLCASSLWGLLHFGNGTRLTVT.

This clonotype turned up a few times. V usage is TRBV6-5 and J usage is TRBJ2-5; D is possibly TRBD2 (6 bases). The V end lost 0 bases, the J end lost 2 bases, and 13 bases lay between the germline ends. Looked up from germline, CDR1 is MNHEY and CDR2 is SVGAGI. The CDR3 covers 16 residues. The CDR3 region is CASSYSTGGGQETQYF. DNA of the CDR3: TGTGCCAGCAGTTACTCGACCGGAGGAGGGCAAGAGACCCAGTACTTC.

About this clonotype: One junction end does not reproduce the germline sequence, and a read error may be involved. The V gene is TRBV12-3 or TRBV12-4, the J gene TRBJ2-1, with D possibly matching TRBD1 (6 bases). The CDR3 spans 14 residues. CDR3 DNA sequence: TGTGCCAGCAGTCGACCCGAACAGGGCAATGGGCAGTTCTTC. This translates into CASSRPEQGNGQFF.

V is TRBV6-5 and J is TRBJ1-2; perhaps TRBD1 as D (5 bases). With 2 bases removed from V and 6 bases from J, the gap between germline ends came to 10 bases. CDR1 MNHEY and CDR2 SVGAGI come from the germline V gene. The length of the CDR3 is 13 residues. CDR3 loop: CASSYRGMNGYTF. The CDR3 DNA reads TGTGCCAGCAGTTACCGGGGGATGAATGGCTACACCTTC.

This sequence joins TRBV5-1 and TRBJ2-6, with 10 bases aligning to TRBD2. The CDR3 runs 15 residues. The V and J ends lost 7 bases and 0 bases, in that order; junction bases with no gene match: 1. Germline-derived CDR1 and CDR2 are SGHRS and YFSETQ. Here the CDR3 reads CASQREGSGANVLTF. CDR3 sequence (DNA): TGCGCCAGCCAGCGGGAGGGCTCTGGGGCCAACGTCCTGACTTTC.

The chain combines TRBV21-1 with TRBJ2-5; the table's D call, TRBD1, has no DNA check behind it. TRBJ2-1 explains the end of the DNA better; the J call may be wrong. TRBV21-1 is a pseudogene segment. The CDR3 totals 16 residues. Here the CDR3 DNA reads TGTGCCAGCAGCAAAGCGTCGGACAGGTACCAAGAGACCCAGTTCTTC. Translating it yields CASSKASDRYQETQFF.

The rearrangement uses TRBV2 and TRBJ2-7; 8 bases fit TRBD2. This CDR3 is built from 13 residues. CDR1 is SNHLY, CDR2 FYNNEI, per germline. J was trimmed by 4 bases and V by 2 bases; bases with no gene match: 1. CDR3 in amino acids: CASSEREGYEQYF. CDR3 sequence (DNA): TGTGCCAGCAGTGAACGGGAGGGGTACGAGCAGTACTTC.

This clonotype turned up a few times. This chain connects TRBV7-9 to TRBJ2-7; TRBD1 matches 9 bases. The J segment lost 2 bases and the V segment lost 5 bases, leaving 7 bases of the junction unmatched. The CDR3 length is 15 residues. Germline values: CDR1 SEHNR, CDR2 FQNEAQ (reference sequence). This CDR3 is CASSVGTGPPYEQYF. The CDR3 nucleotides are TGTGCCAGCAGCGTCGGGACAGGGCCTCCCTACGAGCAGTACTTC.

The chain has TRBV6-2 or TRBV6-3 and TRBJ1-4; tentative D call: TRBD1 (6 bases). CDR1 and CDR2 (germline): MNHEY, SVGEGT. The CDR3 loop spans 14 amino acids. V lost 5 bases and J lost 8, with 15 bases in between. CDR3 in amino acids: CASSTGTFNEKLFF. Here the CDR3 DNA reads TGTGCCAGCAGTACCGGGACATTTAACGAAAAACTGTTTTTT.

This rearrangement joins TRBV4-1 to TRBJ1-5; TRBD1 is a possible D gene (6 bases). The V gene lost 0 bases and the J gene lost 4 bases, with 16 bases spanning the gap. The CDR3 runs 17 residues. Germline CDR1 and CDR2: MGHRA and YSYEKL. The CDR3 nucleotides read TGCGCCAGCAGCCAAGATGGGGGGCTGAACGTTAATCAGCCCCAGCATTTT. Translated: CASSQDGGLNVNQPQHF.

This clonotype was detected only a few times. V and J are TRBV12-3 or TRBV12-4 and TRBJ2-1; the D is unclear. The CDR3 totals 14 residues. The V and J ends lost 3 bases and 9 bases respectively, with 15 bases between them. The CDR3 loop reads CASSFSGATVEQFF. CDR3 in DNA: TGTGCCAGCAGTTTCTCAGGAGCGACTGTTGAGCAGTTCTTC.

This clonotype was seen only a few times. The chain has TRBV6-1 and TRBJ2-5; D call uncertain. The CDR3 consists of 17 residues. Trimming removed 4 bases at V and 3 bases at J, with 21 bases between. The V gene's germline CDR1 is MNHNS and CDR2 SASEGT. The CDR3 nucleotides are TGTGCCAGCAGTGCGTACTTCGACAATCCCATTAAAGAGACCCAGTACTTC. Protein: CASSAYFDNPIKETQYF.

Details on this clonotype: One end of the junction does not line up with germline, which may come from a read error. The chain uses TRBV7-2 and TRBJ2-1; D is unclear. Germline V gene sequence: CDR1 SGHTA, CDR2 FQGNSA. This CDR3 spans 14 amino acids. The CDR3 bases are TGTGCCAGCAGCCCAGATTCCCTACACAATGGGCAGTTCTTC. Its translation is CASSPDSLHNGQFF. The full variable domain, its missing parts supplied by reference TRBV7-2 and TRBJ2-1, is GAGVSQSPSNKVTEKGKDVELRCDPISGHTALYWYRQSLGQGLEFLIYFQGNSAPDKSGLPSDRFSAERTGGSVSTLTIQRTQQEDSAVYLCASSPDSLHNGQFFGPGTRLTVL.

This chain connects TRBV14 to TRBJ1-6; D is unresolved. The CDR3 is 15 residues long. CDR1 is SGHDN and CDR2 is FVKESK in the germline V gene. V lost 3 bases and J lost 7, with 13 bases in between. The CDR3 loop is CASSQRTSRNSPLHF. The CDR3 DNA reads TGTGCCAGCAGCCAGAGGACCTCGAGGAATTCACCCCTCCACTTT.

This chain uses TRBV7-2 with TRBJ2-7; no reliable D call. Germline values: CDR1 SGHTA, CDR2 FQGNSA. V was cut by 4 bases and J by 5 bases, with 15 bases left in between. This CDR3 comprises 14 residues. The DNA for the CDR3 is TGTGCCAGCAGCTCCGGTCTAGAGTTGAACGAGCAGTACTTC. It is translated as CASSSGLELNEQYF. Full variable domain (rest looked up from reference TRBV7-2 and TRBJ2-7): GAGVSQSPSNKVTEKGKDVELRCDPISGHTALYWYRQSLGQGLEFLIYFQGNSAPDKSGLPSDRFSAERTGGSVSTLTIQRTQQEDSAVYLCASSSGLELNEQYFGPGTRLTVT.

The chain joins TRBV18 to TRBJ1-1; no clear D gene. Between the trimmed V and J ends, which lost 0 bases and 3 bases, there was a span of 8 bases. The CDR3 spans 14 residues. Germline CDR1 reads KGHSH; CDR2 reads LQKENI. CDR3 residues: CASSPPEGDTEAFF. The CDR3 DNA is TGTGCCAGCTCACCACCGGAGGGAGACACTGAAGCTTTCTTT. Combining the CDR3 with reference TRBV18 and TRBJ1-1 gives the whole variable domain NAGVMQNPRHLVRRRGQEARLRCSPMKGHSHVYWYRQLPEEGLKFMVYLQKENIIDESGMPKERFSAEFPKEGPSILRIQQVVRGDSAAYFCASSPPEGDTEAFFGQGTRLTVV.